This TCR beta chain was sequenced for a study of T cells after yellow fever vaccination. Whole-study findings and limits: Subsequent to the booster, the majority of primary-vaccination clones reappeared (roughly 95% CD4, around 85% CD8). Though weaker, the secondary response peaked faster, on day 5 versus 15.

Comment on this clonotype: Its target is not known.

A process of 5'RACE template switching, which added a universal primer site and UMIs, was used to make TCR cDNA. One entry per CDR3 protein results from TCRdb running MiXCR on the 5' RACE reads. The repertoire includes under 550,000 distinct CDR3 sequences, just over 20% of them detected once, and 16% sits in the top ten. The CDR3 has 14 amino acids. Unmatched junction bases numbered 4, after V lost 3 bases and J lost 7 bases. Germline values: CDR1 LGHDT, CDR2 YNNKEL (reference sequence). The clonotype was recovered from a man aged 18-30 years who received the YFV17D yellow fever vaccine. J is TRBJ2-7 and V is TRBV3-1, with 12 bases fitting TRBD2. This material consisted of PBMCs, taken 20 to 25 days after the first yellow fever vaccination. The CDR3 protein is CASSHLAGGREQYF. The CDR3 coding sequence is TGTGCCAGCAGCCACCTAGCGGGGGGGCGGGAGCAGTACTTC.